Listed below are T cell receptor beta chains from one sample, sequenced in a study of graft-versus-host responses after intestinal transplantation. The assay was immunoSEQ multiplex PCR, and TCRdb's table has in-frame clones only and misses some. This sample yields 95,000 to 110,000 clones, of which approximately 86% are seen a single time; 0.6% to 0.8% belongs to the top ten. Their target antigens are unknown. This specimen was unstimulated CD4+ T cells sorted from spleen or lymph node cells, taken before transplant. These receptors were collected from a human donor who was the organ donor for an intestinal transplant. The CDR3 runs from the conserved cysteine through the conserved F or W. A D gene is named only where the DNA matches it firmly. The listing skips clone size in some rows; elsewhere it reads once, few, many or a size class.

clone_size | j_call | d_call | v_call | cdr3_nt | cdr3_aa
NA | TRBJ1-6 | NA | TRBV6-1 | TGTGCCAGCCTCATTTCAAACGGCGGTTCACCCCTCCACTTT | CASLISNGGSPLHF
NA | TRBJ2-1 | TRBD2 | TRBV18 | TGTGCCAGCTCACCAGAACTAGCGGGGCCTTACAATGAGCAGTTCTTC | CASSPELAGPYNEQFF
NA | TRBJ1-6 | NA | TRBV27 | TGTGCCAGCAGTTTAAACGGGCCAGGGTTTGGTTCACCCCTCCACTTT | CASSLNGPGFGSPLHF
NA | TRBJ1-4 | NA | TRBV7-9 | TGTGCCAGCAGCTTAGGACGGGGGGCAACTAATGAAAAACTGTTTTTT | CASSLGRGATNEKLFF
NA | TRBJ1-2 | NA | TRBV6-5 | TGTGCCAGCAGTTACTCGAACGTCAGGACCTACTATGGCTACACCTTC | CASSYSNVRTYYGYTF
NA | TRBJ1-2 | NA | TRBV18 | TGTGCCAGCTCACCGACCCGGGCGAAGGGCTACACCTTC | CASSPTRAKGYTF
NA | TRBJ1-6 | NA | TRBV6-4 | TGTGCCAGCGGACCTCCAAGGGGCTCCTATAATTCACCCCTCCACTTT | CASGPPRGSYNSPLHF
NA | TRBJ1-2 | TRBD1 | TRBV19 | TGTGCCAGTAGTATGAAGTCGGGACAGGTATATGGCTACACCTTC | CASSMKSGQVYGYTF
NA | TRBJ2-5 | TRBD2 | TRBV5-1 | TGCGCCAGTAGGACCCCGGGACTAGCGGGGCAAGAGACCCAGTACTTC | CASRTPGLAGQETQYF
NA | TRBJ2-3 | TRBD1 | TRBV29-1 | TGCAGCGGGAACCGGGACAGGGGCGGGGGGACAGATACGCAGTATTTT | CSGNRDRGGGTDTQYF
once | TRBJ2-7 | TRBD1 | TRBV11-2 | TGTGCCAGCAGCGGCCGACAGGGTAGCTACGAGCAGTACTTC | CASSGRQGSYEQYF
once | TRBJ2-3 | NA | TRBV10-1 | TGCGCCAGCAGTGAAAGGTCATCGGATACGCAGTATTTT | CASSERSSDTQYF
NA | TRBJ2-3 | TRBD2 | TRBV13 | TGTGCCAGCAGTTGGGGGGGTCTGATAGATACGCAGTATTTT | CASSWGGLIDTQYF
few | TRBJ1-5 | TRBD1 | TRBV4-1 | TGCGCCAGCAGCCAAGCCCTGGACAGGGGTTTTTTCAATCAGCCCCAGCATTTT | CASSQALDRGFFNQPQHF
NA | TRBJ2-1 | TRBD2 | TRBV19 | TGTGCCAGCCGCGAGCGGGGAGCCAGAGATGAGCAGTTCTTC | CASRERGARDEQFF
NA | TRBJ1-2 | NA | TRBV18 | TGTGCCAGCTCACCATCCTTCCGGGGCTATGGCTACACCTTC | CASSPSFRGYGYTF
NA | TRBJ2-7 | NA | TRBV6-1 | TGTGCCATCAGTGAACGGACTATGACCTACGAGCAGTACTTC | CAISERTMTYEQYF
NA | TRBJ2-7 | NA | TRBV5-1 | TGCGCCAGCTGGAAGGTCACCTACGAGCAGTACTTC | CASWKVTYEQYF